This T cell receptor beta chain was identified in a study of T-cell reconstitution after alpha-beta-depleted transplantation in children (dated by TCRdb to 2016 to 2017). For the wider study: Using TCR repertoire profiling, the study followed T-cell immune reconstitution in a quantitative way in children after TCRalphabeta/CD19-depleted allogeneic hematopoietic cell transplantation.

Cut back by 4 bases and 4 bases, the V and J ends lie 13 bases apart. For CDR1 and CDR2, the germline V gene lists LGHNA and YNFKEQ. The CDR3 numbers 15 residues from cysteine through phenylalanine. The read is trimmed to its CDR3 DNA, 45 bases read in frame from base 1. Results and caveats for the whole study, not just this receptor: Hyperexpanded clone frequencies declined over subsequent months; after one year, T-cell counts and TCRbeta diversity were mostly attributed to newly produced T cells. In some patients, the high TCRbeta diversity seen at day 60 was put down to recipient T cells and intrathymic progenitors that had survived conditioning. The apparently early alphabetaT-cell count recovery about two months after transplant was reportedly dependent on only several hundred rapidly expanded clones derived from non-depleted graft cells.

The library came from PCR. The run used an Illumina HiSeq 2500. TCR library preparation used molecular barcoding, with unique molecular identifiers applied to normalize quantification of the TCRbeta repertoire. TCRdb's own reprocessing of the public reads used fastp at Q25 and MiXCR and kept productive beta chains. Each entry is one CDR3 protein sequence, shown with its most common DNA and genes. The sample contains 250,000 to 400,000 distinct CDR3 sequences, around 25% of them found a single time. Roughly 11% of the sample goes to the ten largest clones. What the treatment or condition label conveys for this sample: allogeneic hematopoietic cell transplantation with graft depleted of TCRalphabeta T cells and CD19 B cells. TCRalphabeta/CD19-depleted allogeneic hematopoietic cell grafts were given to the transplant recipients, all of whom were children. Worth noting for this clonotype: What antigen it recognizes has not been identified. No base qualities exist here, and no much larger clone lies one base off it.

The TCR was taken from a male patient under 18 who had a stem cell transplant for acute lymphoblastic leukemia, so the T cells may come from the graft donor. The sample here was PBMCs, mostly from graft donor cells, taken 180 days after TCRalphabeta/CD19-depleted stem cell transplant. Here the chain combines TRBV4-2 and TRBJ2-2; TRBD2 is a weak D gene call, 5 bases matching. The DNA sequence is TGTGCCAGCAGCCGACTTACGGGATCCACCGGGGAGCTGTTTTTT. The encoded protein is CASSRLTGSTGELFF.